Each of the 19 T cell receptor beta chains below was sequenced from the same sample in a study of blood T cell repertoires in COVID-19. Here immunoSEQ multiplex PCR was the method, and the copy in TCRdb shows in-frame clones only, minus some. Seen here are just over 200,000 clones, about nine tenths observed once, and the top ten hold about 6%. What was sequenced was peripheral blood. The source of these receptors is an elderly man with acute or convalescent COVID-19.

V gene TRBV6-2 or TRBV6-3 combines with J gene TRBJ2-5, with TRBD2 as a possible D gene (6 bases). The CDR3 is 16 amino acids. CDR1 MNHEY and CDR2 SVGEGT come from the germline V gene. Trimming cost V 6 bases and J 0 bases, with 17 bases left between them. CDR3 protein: CASSPYGGINQETQYF. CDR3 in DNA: TGTGCCAGCAGCCCCTATGGAGGGATAAACCAAGAGACCCAGTACTTC.

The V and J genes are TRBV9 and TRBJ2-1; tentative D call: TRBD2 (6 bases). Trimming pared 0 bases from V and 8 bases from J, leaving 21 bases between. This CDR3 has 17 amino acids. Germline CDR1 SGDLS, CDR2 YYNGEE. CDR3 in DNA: TGTGCCAGCAGCGTAGCTGACAAGGGGAGGCTTTTGGATGAGCAGTTCTTC. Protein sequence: CASSVADKGRLLDEQFF.

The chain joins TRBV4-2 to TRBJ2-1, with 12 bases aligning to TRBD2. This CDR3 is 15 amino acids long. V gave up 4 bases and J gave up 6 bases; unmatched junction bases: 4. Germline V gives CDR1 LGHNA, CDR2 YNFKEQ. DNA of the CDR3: TGTGCCAGCAGCCTCCGACTAGCGGGAGTCAATGAGCAGTTCTTC. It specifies CASSLRLAGVNEQFF.

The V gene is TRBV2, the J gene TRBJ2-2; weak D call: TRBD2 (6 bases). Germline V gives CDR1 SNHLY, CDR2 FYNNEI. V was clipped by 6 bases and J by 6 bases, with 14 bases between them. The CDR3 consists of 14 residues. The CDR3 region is CASRVGGWSGELFF. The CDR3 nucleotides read TGTGCCAGCAGAGTCGGAGGGTGGTCCGGGGAGCTGTTTTTT.

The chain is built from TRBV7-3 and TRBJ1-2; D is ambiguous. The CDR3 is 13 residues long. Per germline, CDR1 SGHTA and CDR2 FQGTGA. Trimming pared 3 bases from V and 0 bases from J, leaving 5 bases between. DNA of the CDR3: TGTGCCAGCAGCTTGTCAGCTAACTATGGCTACACCTTC. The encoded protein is CASSLSANYGYTF.

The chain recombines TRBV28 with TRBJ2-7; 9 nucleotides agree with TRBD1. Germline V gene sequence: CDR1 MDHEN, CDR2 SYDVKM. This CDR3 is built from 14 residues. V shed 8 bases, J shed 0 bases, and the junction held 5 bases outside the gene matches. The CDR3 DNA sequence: TGTGCCAGCGGACGGGACAGGGCCTCCTACGAGCAGTACTTC. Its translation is CASGRDRASYEQYF. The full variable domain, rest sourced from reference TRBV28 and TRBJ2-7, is DVKVTQSSRYLVKRTGEKVFLECVQDMDHENMFWYRQDPGLGLRLIYFSYDVKMKEKGDIPEGYSVSREKKERFSLILESASTNQTSMYLCASGRDRASYEQYFGPGTRLTVT.

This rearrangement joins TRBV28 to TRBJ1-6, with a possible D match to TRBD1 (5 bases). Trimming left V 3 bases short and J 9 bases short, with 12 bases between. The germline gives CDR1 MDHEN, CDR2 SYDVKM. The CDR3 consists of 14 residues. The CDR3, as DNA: TGTGCCAGCAGTTTCTGGGGGGGTGGTTCACCCCTCCACTTT. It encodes CASSFWGGGSPLHF.

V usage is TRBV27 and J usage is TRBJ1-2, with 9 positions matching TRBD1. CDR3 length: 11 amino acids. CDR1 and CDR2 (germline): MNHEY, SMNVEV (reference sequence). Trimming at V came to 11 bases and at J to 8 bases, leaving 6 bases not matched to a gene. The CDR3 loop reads CAAWTGVGYTF. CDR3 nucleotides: TGTGCCGCTTGGACAGGGGTAGGCTACACCTTC.

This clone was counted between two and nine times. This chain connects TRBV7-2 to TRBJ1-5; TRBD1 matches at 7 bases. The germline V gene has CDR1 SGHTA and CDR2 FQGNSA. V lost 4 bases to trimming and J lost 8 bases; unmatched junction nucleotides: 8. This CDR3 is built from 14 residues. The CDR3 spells CASSSNRGLEPQHF. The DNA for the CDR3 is TGTGCCAGCAGCTCAAACAGGGGTTTGGAGCCCCAGCATTTT.

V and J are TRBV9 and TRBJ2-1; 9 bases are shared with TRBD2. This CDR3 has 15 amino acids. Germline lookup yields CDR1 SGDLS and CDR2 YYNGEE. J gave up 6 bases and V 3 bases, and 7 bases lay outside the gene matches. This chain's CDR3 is CASSEGSGRSNEQFF. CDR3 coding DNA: TGTGCCAGCAGCGAAGGGAGCGGGAGGTCCAATGAGCAGTTCTTC.

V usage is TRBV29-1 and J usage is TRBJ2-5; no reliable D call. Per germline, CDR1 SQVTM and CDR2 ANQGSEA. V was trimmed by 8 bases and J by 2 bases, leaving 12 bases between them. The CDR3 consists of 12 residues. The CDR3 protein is CSSGDFQETQYF. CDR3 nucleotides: TGCAGCTCCGGAGACTTTCAAGAGACCCAGTACTTC.

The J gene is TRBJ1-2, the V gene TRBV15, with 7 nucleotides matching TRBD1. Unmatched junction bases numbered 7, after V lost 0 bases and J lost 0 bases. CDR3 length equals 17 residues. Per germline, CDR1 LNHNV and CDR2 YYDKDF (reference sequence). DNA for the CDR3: TGTGCCACCAGCAGAGATACCCTCCAGGGGGCTAACTATGGCTACACCTTC. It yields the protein CATSRDTLQGANYGYTF.

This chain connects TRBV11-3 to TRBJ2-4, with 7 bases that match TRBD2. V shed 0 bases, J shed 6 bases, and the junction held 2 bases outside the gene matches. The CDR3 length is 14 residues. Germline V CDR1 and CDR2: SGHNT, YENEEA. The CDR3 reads CASSLEGGINIQYF. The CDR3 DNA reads TGTGCCAGCAGCTTAGAGGGAGGGATAAACATTCAGTACTTC.

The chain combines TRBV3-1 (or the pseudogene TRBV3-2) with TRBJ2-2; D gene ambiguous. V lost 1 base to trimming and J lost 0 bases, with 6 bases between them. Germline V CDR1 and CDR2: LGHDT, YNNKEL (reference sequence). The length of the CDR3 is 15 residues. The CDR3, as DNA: TGTGCCAGCAGCCAAGTGCACACGAACACCGGGGAGCTGTTTTTT. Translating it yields CASSQVHTNTGELFF.

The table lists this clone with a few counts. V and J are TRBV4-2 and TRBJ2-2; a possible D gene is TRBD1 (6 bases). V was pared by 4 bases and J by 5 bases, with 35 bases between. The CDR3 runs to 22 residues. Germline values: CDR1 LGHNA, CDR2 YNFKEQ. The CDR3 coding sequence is TGTGCCAGCAGCCCCTCGAGTAGGACCCCCGTTAGGGGGAGAAGTAAGACCGGGGAGCTGTTTTTT. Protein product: CASSPSSRTPVRGRSKTGELFF.

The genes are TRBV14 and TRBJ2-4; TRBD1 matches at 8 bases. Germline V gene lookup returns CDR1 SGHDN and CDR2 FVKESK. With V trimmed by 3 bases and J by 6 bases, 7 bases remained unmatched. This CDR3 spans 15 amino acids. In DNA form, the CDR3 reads TGTGCCAGCAGCCATCTCAACGACAGGGGAAACATTCAGTACTTC. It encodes CASSHLNDRGNIQYF. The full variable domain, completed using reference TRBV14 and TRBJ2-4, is EAGVTQFPSHSVIEKGQTVTLRCDPISGHDNLYWYRRVMGKEIKFLLHFVKESKQDESGMPNNRFLAERTGGTYSTLKVQPAELEDSGVYFCASSHLNDRGNIQYFGAGTRLSVL.

The CDR3 protein is CASSLGLLSYEQYV. CDR3 bases: TGTGCCAGCAGCTTGGGACTCCTCTCCTACGAGCAGTACGTC. V and J are TRBV5-8 and TRBJ2-7, with D unresolved. Trimming removed 0 bases at V and 0 bases at J, with 7 bases between. The CDR3 is made up of 14 amino acids. Germline V CDR1 and CDR2: SGHTS, YDEGEE.

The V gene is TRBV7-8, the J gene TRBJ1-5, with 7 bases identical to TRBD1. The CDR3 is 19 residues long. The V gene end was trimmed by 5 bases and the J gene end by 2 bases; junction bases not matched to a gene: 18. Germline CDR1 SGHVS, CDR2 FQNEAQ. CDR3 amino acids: CASSPKGARGVVGNQPQHF. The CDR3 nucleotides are TGTGCCAGCAGCCCTAAGGGGGCGAGGGGGGTCGTGGGCAATCAGCCCCAGCATTTT.

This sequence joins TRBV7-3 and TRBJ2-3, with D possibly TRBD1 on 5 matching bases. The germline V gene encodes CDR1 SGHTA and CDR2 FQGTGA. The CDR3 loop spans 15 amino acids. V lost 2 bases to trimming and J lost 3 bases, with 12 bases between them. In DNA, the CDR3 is TGTGCCAGCAGCTTATCCAGGACACCTACAGATACGCAGTATTTT. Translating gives CASSLSRTPTDTQYF.